What follows are 6 T cell receptor beta chains derived from one specimen sequenced in a study of patients and donors after allogeneic stem cell transplantation. One entry per CDR3 protein results from TCRdb running MiXCR on the RT-PCR reads. The data contain roughly 880,000 distinct CDR3 sequences, 15% to 20% of them singletons. Sequencing was performed on blood, either unsorted or a sorted T cell fraction (not recorded which). These receptors all come from a human donor who was either an allogeneic HSCT recipient or a stem cell or donor lymphocyte infusion donor (not recorded which). It is not recorded whose cells these are; they may come from a transplant donor.

This clonotype was seen a few times. The chain joins TRBV12-3 or TRBV12-4 to TRBJ1-1; no definite D call. The CDR3 has 12 amino acids. Trimming pared 3 bases from V and 11 bases from J, leaving 13 bases between. In nucleotides, the CDR3 is TGTGCCAGCAGTTTCTCGGGGATGAGCGCTTTCTTT. The encoded protein is CASSFSGMSAFF.

In this sample, this clonotype turned up once. V is TRBV6-1 and J is TRBJ2-3; D may be TRBD1 or TRBD2 (5 bases each). The CDR3 spans 14 residues. Trimming shortened V by 7 bases and J by 6 bases, and 17 bases separated the two germline ends. CDR1 is MNHNS, CDR2 SASEGT, per germline. This chain's CDR3 is CASTFRGGLDTQYF. For the CDR3, the DNA is TGTGCCAGCACCTTCCGTGGGGGTTTGGATACGCAGTATTTT.

The chain recombines TRBV5-6 with TRBJ2-3, with D unresolved. The CDR3 contains 12 residues. V gave up 0 bases and J gave up 8 bases, with 7 bases separating them. Germline CDR1 reads SGHDT; CDR2 reads YYEEEE. The CDR3 DNA reads TGTGCCAGCAGCTTGGGCAGGACTACGCAGTATTTT. This translates into CASSLGRTTQYF.

The chain uses TRBV29-1 and TRBJ1-1; possibly TRBD1 for D (5 bases). V was trimmed by 5 bases and J by 4 bases, leaving 8 bases between them. The CDR3 runs to 11 residues. From germline, CDR1 is SQVTM and CDR2 ANQGSEA. The CDR3 DNA follows: TGCAGCGTTTCAGGGAGCACTGAAGCTTTCTTT. Protein sequence: CSVSGSTEAFF.

This chain uses TRBV25-1 with TRBJ2-1; D is ambiguous. The V gene lost 0 bases and the J gene lost 13 bases, with 7 bases spanning the gap. Germline lookup yields CDR1 MGHDK and CDR2 SYGVNS. The CDR3 consists of 11 residues. CDR3 in amino acids: CASSEYNIQFF. Written as DNA, the CDR3 is TGTGCCAGCAGTGAATACAATATCCAGTTCTTC.

The chain links TRBV7-9 to TRBJ2-1; no clear D gene. V was clipped by 4 bases and J by 7 bases, with 8 bases between them. The CDR3 sequence is 12 residues long. Looked up from germline, CDR1 is SEHNR and CDR2 is FQNEAQ (reference sequence). CDR3 region: CASSSIANEQFF. The CDR3 bases are TGTGCCAGCAGCTCGATCGCGAATGAGCAGTTCTTC.